The 18 T cell receptor beta chains in this list originate from one sample, sequenced in a study of T cells after yellow fever vaccination. Each CDR3 protein is one row after TCRdb ran MiXCR on the 5' RACE reads. The sample lists approximately 250,000 distinct CDR3 sequences, about 5% seen once, with about 3.5% in the top ten. The sequencing used CD4+ T cells sorted from PBMCs, collected on the day of the yellow fever booster vaccination. The receptor set was obtained from a man aged 18 to 29 who received the YFV17D yellow fever vaccine.

The chain recombines TRBV5-1 with TRBJ2-7; 9 nucleotides agree with TRBD1. This CDR3 region has 15 residues. The V segment lost 4 bases and the J segment 0 bases; nucleotides outside the gene matches: 5. Germline V gene lookup returns CDR1 SGHRS and CDR2 YFSETQ. CDR3 bases: TGCGCCAGCAGCGCCGGGACAGGGCTCTCCTACGAGCAGTACGTC. This encodes CASSAGTGLSYEQYV.

Many counts were recorded for this clonotype. The rearrangement joins TRBV10-2 to TRBJ2-2, with D perhaps matching TRBD1 (6 bases). Germline CDR1 is WSHSY and CDR2 is SAAADI. Between the trimmed V and J ends, which lost 6 bases and 5 bases, there was a span of 13 bases. The CDR3 loop spans 14 amino acids. CDR3 loop: CASRRGRLTGELFF. The CDR3, as DNA: TGCGCCAGCAGGAGGGGGAGACTTACCGGGGAGCTGTTTTTT.

The chain couples TRBV7-2 to TRBJ1-5, with D unclear. The CDR3 runs 14 residues. The V end lost 2 bases, the J end lost 5 bases, and 10 bases lay between the germline ends. Germline CDR1 reads SGHTA; CDR2 reads FQGNSA. The CDR3: CASSLNIGYQPQHF. CDR3 sequence (DNA): TGTGCCAGCAGCTTAAATATAGGGTATCAGCCCCAGCATTTT. Full variable domain (remainder filled in from reference TRBV7-2 and TRBJ1-5): GAGVSQSPSNKVTEKGKDVELRCDPISGHTALYWYRQSLGQGLEFLIYFQGNSAPDKSGLPSDRFSAERTGGSVSTLTIQRTQQEDSAVYLCASSLNIGYQPQHFGDGTRLSIL.

In DNA form, the CDR3 reads TGTGCCAGCAGCCGAGTCGGGAGTAGCCGATTGGAGACCCAGTACTTC. Translated, it gives CASSRVGSSRLETQYF. The rearrangement links TRBV7-3 to TRBJ2-5, with D possibly matching TRBD2 (6 bases). Germline CDR1 and CDR2: SGHTA and FQGTGA. The CDR3 loop spans 16 amino acids. The V gene lost 5 bases and the J gene lost 5 bases, with 21 bases spanning the gap.

This clonotype came up a few times. The chain is built from TRBV10-3 and TRBJ2-3; no reliable D call. The CDR3 runs to 13 residues. The V gene's germline CDR1 is ENHRY and CDR2 SYGVKD. V was clipped by 7 bases and J by 2 bases, with 10 bases between them. The CDR3 loop reads CAIKWQATDTQYF. In DNA form, the CDR3 reads TGTGCCATCAAGTGGCAAGCCACAGATACGCAGTATTTT.

The table lists this clonotype with a few counts. The chain couples TRBV12-3 or TRBV12-4 to TRBJ1-2; TRBD1 matches at 7 bases. The J segment lost 4 bases and the V segment lost 6 bases, leaving 11 bases of the junction unmatched. The CDR3 is made up of 15 amino acids. The CDR3 nucleotides are TGTGCCAGCAGCTCCGACAGGGTGGTTGGCTATGGCTACACCTTC. This gives the protein CASSSDRVVGYGYTF.

The chain links TRBV29-1 to TRBJ1-1; a weak D match, TRBD1 (6 bases). CDR3 length: 15 amino acids. V gave up 6 bases and J gave up 5 bases, with 22 bases separating them. Germline assignment: CDR1 SQVTM and CDR2 ANQGSEA. CDR3 sequence reads: CSVAFTAGVDTEAFF. CDR3 coding DNA: TGCAGCGTCGCCTTTACAGCAGGGGTAGATACTGAAGCTTTCTTT.

This clonotype has a handful of counts. The J gene is TRBJ2-5, the V gene TRBV7-9; D is perhaps TRBD2 (5 bases). The V and J ends lost 0 bases and 7 bases respectively, with 15 bases between them. The CDR3 runs to 15 residues. The germline gives CDR1 SEHNR, CDR2 FQNEAQ (reference sequence). The CDR3 DNA sequence: TGTGCCAGCAGCTTAGCGCGGGCAGCCCGAGGGACCCAGTACTTC. Protein product: CASSLARAARGTQYF.

V and J are TRBV7-8 and TRBJ1-5, with D possibly TRBD1 on 5 matching bases. CDR1 is SGHVS and CDR2 is FQNEAQ in the germline V gene. V was trimmed by 5 bases and J by 4 bases, leaving 12 bases between them. The CDR3 has 14 residues. CDR3 bases: TGTGCCAGCAGCCCTGCCGGGGCGAATCAGCCCCAGCATTTT. Encoded protein: CASSPAGANQPQHF.

This clonotype was found a few times. This chain joins TRBV5-1 and TRBJ2-3, with 10 bases that match TRBD2. This CDR3 contains 15 residues. V dropped 5 bases and J dropped 4; count of bases not matched to a gene: 7. Germline CDR1 is SGHRS and CDR2 is YFSETQ. Written as DNA, the CDR3 is TGCGCCAGCAGGTACCTAGCGGGGGCCTCAGATACGCAGTATTTT. Protein sequence: CASRYLAGASDTQYF. The full variable domain, its missing parts supplied by reference TRBV5-1 and TRBJ2-3, is KAGVTQTPRYLIKTRGQQVTLSCSPISGHRSVSWYQQTPGQGLQFLFEYFSETQRNKGNFPGRFSGRQFSNSRSEMNVSTLELGDSALYLCASRYLAGASDTQYFGPGTRLTVL.

The gene calls are TRBV5-1 and TRBJ1-1; no firm D call. V lost 4 bases and J lost 1, with 8 bases in between. The CDR3 consists of 13 residues. Germline lookup yields CDR1 SGHRS and CDR2 YFSETQ. The CDR3 spells CASSAGENTEAFF. CDR3 bases: TGCGCCAGCAGCGCAGGCGAGAACACTGAAGCTTTCTTT.

The chain carries TRBV20-1 and TRBJ2-7, with D perhaps matching TRBD1 (6 bases). Looked up from germline, CDR1 is DFQATT and CDR2 is SNEGSKA (reference sequence). V dropped 3 bases and J dropped 3 bases, with 18 bases sitting between them. This CDR3 contains 15 residues. The CDR3 loop is CSARPPTGTLYEQYF. CDR3 nucleotides: TGCAGTGCTAGGCCCCCGACCGGGACACTCTACGAGCAGTACTTC.

This clonotype appeared many times. The chain has TRBV6-2 or TRBV6-3 and TRBJ1-5; D is undetermined. V was pared by 4 bases and J by 5 bases, with 6 bases between. CDR1 and CDR2 (germline): MNHEY, SVGEGT. The CDR3 totals 12 residues. The CDR3 DNA reads TGTGCCAGCAGTTTCCGGGATCAGCCCCAGCATTTT. Amino acid sequence: CASSFRDQPQHF.

The chain links TRBV18 to TRBJ2-1, with TRBD1 matching over 8 bases. With 3 bases clipped from V and 9 bases from J, the junction kept 7 bases outside the gene matches. The CDR3 length is 14 residues. Germline loops: CDR1 KGHSH, CDR2 LQKENI. The CDR3 region is CASSPQQGAGEQFF. DNA for the CDR3: TGTGCCAGCTCACCCCAGCAGGGGGCAGGTGAGCAGTTCTTC.

This clonotype has just a few counts. J is TRBJ2-1 and V is TRBV5-1; a possible D gene is TRBD1 (6 bases). This CDR3 is built from 15 residues. CDR1 and CDR2 (germline): SGHRS, YFSETQ. V gave up 4 bases and J gave up 0 bases, with 11 bases separating them. Here the CDR3 DNA reads TGCGCCAGCAGCGGAGACAGGAGCTCCTACAATGAGCAGTTCTTC. Its translation is CASSGDRSSYNEQFF.

J is TRBJ2-5 and V is TRBV15, with 8 bases identical to TRBD2. The CDR3 is 17 residues long. Germline V gene sequence: CDR1 LNHNV, CDR2 YYDKDF (reference sequence). The V and J ends lost 4 bases and 5 bases, in that order; junction bases with no gene match: 15. CDR3 DNA: TGTGCCACCAGCATCCCGAGGGGTCGGGGGGGGTCGGAGACCCAGTACTTC. Residues: CATSIPRGRGGSETQYF.

In this sample, this clonotype turned up many times. This chain uses TRBV12-3 or TRBV12-4 with TRBJ1-6, with D unresolved. The CDR3 is made up of 17 amino acids. Deletions cut 4 bases from V and 6 bases from J, with 19 bases between. CDR3 residues: CASSSPWLGQSNSPLHF. CDR3 coding DNA: TGTGCCAGCAGTTCCCCTTGGCTAGGCCAGTCTAATTCACCCCTCCACTTT.

This clonotype was seen a few times. The chain joins TRBV6-2 or TRBV6-3 to TRBJ2-7, with 11 bases aligning to TRBD2. The CDR3 covers 17 residues. In germline, CDR1 is MNHEY, CDR2 SVGEGT. V lost 0 bases to trimming and J lost 3 bases; unmatched junction nucleotides: 7. CDR3 nucleotides: TGTGCCAGCAGTTACTCAACTCTAGCGGGGGGATACTACGAGCAGTACTTC. Its translation is CASSYSTLAGGYYEQYF.